A selection of T cell receptor beta chains follows, all from one sample in a study of CD8 T cells in ankylosing spondylitis. MiXCR, run by TCRdb on the 5' RACE reads, gives a single entry per CDR3 protein. The sample carries a few hundred thousand distinct CDR3 sequences, about a fifth recorded once. Sequenced input: blood, either unsorted or a sorted T cell fraction (not recorded which). These receptors originate from a male donor with ankylosing spondylitis. Both conserved end residues are part of each CDR3. Each record gives: D gene, clone size, J gene, V gene, CDR3 DNA, CDR3 protein. A D gene is named only where the DNA matches it firmly. Not every row has a clone size; where given, it reads once, few, many or a size class.

D: TRBD2; size: few; J: TRBJ2-5; V: TRBV20-1; DNA: TGCAGTGTTCTCCCGGGACTAGCGGGGGAGACCCAGTACTTC; CDR3: CSVLPGLAGETQYF
D: NA; size: few; J: TRBJ1-6; V: TRBV12-5; DNA: TGTGCTAGTGGTTTGGTTCGGGGACCGTCCAATTCACCCCTCCACTTT; CDR3: CASGLVRGPSNSPLHF
D: TRBD1; size: NA; J: TRBJ2-3; V: TRBV5-4; DNA: TGTGCCAGCAGCTGGGGACAGGGTAAGGCAGATACGCAGTATTTT; CDR3: CASSWGQGKADTQYF
D: TRBD1; size: NA; J: TRBJ2-2; V: TRBV6-1; DNA: TGTGCCAGCACCTACAGGGGTTTAACCGGGGAGCTGTTTTTT; CDR3: CASTYRGLTGELFF
D: TRBD2; size: few; J: TRBJ2-5; V: TRBV6-2/TRBV6-3; DNA: TGTGCCAGCAGTCCCCCGGGAGGTCGAGAGACCCAGTACTTC; CDR3: CASSPPGGRETQYF
D: NA; size: few; J: TRBJ1-3; V: TRBV20-1; DNA: TGCAGTGCGCCAAACGCCGGGACGTACTCTGGAAACACCATATATTTT; CDR3: CSAPNAGTYSGNTIYF
D: TRBD1; size: few; J: TRBJ1-6; V: TRBV10-3; DNA: TGTGCCATCAGTGAATATCCGGGACAGGGTGGCTCACCCCTCCACTTT; CDR3: CAISEYPGQGGSPLHF
D: NA; size: few; J: TRBJ2-1; V: TRBV10-3; DNA: TGTGCCATCAGTGAGTCGGGGGGCCCGGGATTGAACAATGAGCAGTTCTTC; CDR3: CAISESGGPGLNNEQFF
D: TRBD1; size: NA; J: TRBJ2-1; V: TRBV28; DNA: TGTGCCAGCAGTTCGGGACGAGGGGGCTTGTTCTTC; CDR3: CASSSGRGGLFF
D: NA; size: NA; J: TRBJ1-4; V: TRBV27; DNA: TGTGCCAGCAGTCACCATGAGCCTCTGAAACTGTTTTTT; CDR3: CASSHHEPLKLFF
D: NA; size: NA; J: TRBJ2-3; V: TRBV5-1; DNA: TGCGCCAGCAGCTTGGAGGTGAGGGGAGATGGAGATACGCAGTATTTT; CDR3: CASSLEVRGDGDTQYF
D: NA; size: NA; J: TRBJ2-1; V: TRBV7-8; DNA: TGTGCCAGCAGCTTCCGTCGCTCCTACAATGAGCAGTTCTTC; CDR3: CASSFRRSYNEQFF
D: TRBD1; size: few; J: TRBJ1-2; V: TRBV30; DNA: TGTGCCTGGAGAATACCGGGACAGGGCCCCGGGGGCTACACCTTC; CDR3: CAWRIPGQGPGGYTF
D: NA; size: NA; J: TRBJ2-7; V: TRBV5-6; DNA: TGTGCCAGCAGCTTTACTTACTACGAGCAGTACTTC; CDR3: CASSFTYYEQYF
D: NA; size: few; J: TRBJ1-5; V: TRBV10-2; DNA: TGCGCCAGCAGTGAGTCACGAGGTTCAGGTCAGCCCCAGCATTTT; CDR3: CASSESRGSGQPQHF
D: TRBD1; size: few; J: TRBJ2-2; V: TRBV7-7; DNA: TGTGCTAGCAGCCAGGGACAGGGGGCCACCGGGGAGCTGTTTTTT; CDR3: CASSQGQGATGELFF
D: NA; size: few; J: TRBJ2-7; V: TRBV19; DNA: TGTGCCAGTAGTACCGCGGGTAGCTCCTACGAGCAGTACTTC; CDR3: CASSTAGSSYEQYF
D: NA; size: many; J: TRBJ1-6; V: TRBV20-1; DNA: TGCAGTGCCGGGGGACCGACGGCACCCCTCCACTTT; CDR3: CSAGGPTAPLHF
D: TRBD2; size: NA; J: TRBJ2-4; V: TRBV11-2; DNA: TGTGCCAGCAGCTTAAGGGTGGCGGTAGCGGGTTTGGTTCAGTACTTC; CDR3: CASSLRVAVAGLVQYF
D: TRBD1; size: NA; J: TRBJ1-2; V: TRBV20-1; DNA: TGCAGTGCCGTCCCGACAGGGGGCAGCGGGGTCTATGGCTACACCTTC; CDR3: CSAVPTGGSGVYGYTF
D: TRBD2; size: NA; J: TRBJ2-3; V: TRBV5-1; DNA: TGCGCCAGCAGCTCCCCCCCGGGACTAGTCACAGATACGCAGTATTTT; CDR3: CASSSPPGLVTDTQYF
D: NA; size: NA; J: TRBJ2-6; V: TRBV5-5; DNA: TGTGCCAGCAGCATCGGACAGCGCTCTGGGGCCAACGTCCTGACTTTC; CDR3: CASSIGQRSGANVLTF
D: TRBD2; size: NA; J: TRBJ2-2; V: TRBV7-2; DNA: TGTGCCAGCAGCTTACAAAGTCTTACTAGCGGGAACGGGGAGCTGTTTTTT; CDR3: CASSLQSLTSGNGELFF
D: NA; size: NA; J: TRBJ1-1; V: TRBV3-1; DNA: TGTGCCAGCAGCCTACTATCGGGGAACACTGAAGCTTTCTTT; CDR3: CASSLLSGNTEAFF
D: NA; size: few; J: TRBJ2-7; V: TRBV12-3/TRBV12-4; DNA: TGTGCCAGCAGTTTAGTTCATGCTAGGCGGGGCAGCTCCTACGAGCAGTACTTC; CDR3: CASSLVHARRGSSYEQYF
D: TRBD2; size: NA; J: TRBJ2-2; V: TRBV6-1; DNA: TGTGCCAGCAACGGACTAGGGGCTGAAACCGGGGAGCTGTTTTTT; CDR3: CASNGLGAETGELFF
D: NA; size: few; J: TRBJ2-7; V: TRBV7-2; DNA: TGTGCCAGCAGCTTCCAGCTCTGGGCGAGCGAGCAGTACTTC; CDR3: CASSFQLWASEQYF
D: NA; size: NA; J: TRBJ2-7; V: TRBV18; DNA: TGTGCCAGCTCACCAGACCGGGACGACTACGAGCAGTACTTC; CDR3: CASSPDRDDYEQYF
D: NA; size: NA; J: TRBJ2-5; V: TRBV29-1; DNA: TGCAGCGCCTCGGACTCCCAAGAGACCCAGTACTTC; CDR3: CSASDSQETQYF
D: NA; size: few; J: TRBJ1-2; V: TRBV9; DNA: TGTGCCAGCAGCGTACAACAGGTATCACGGGGCTACACCTTC; CDR3: CASSVQQVSRGYTF
D: TRBD2; size: few; J: TRBJ2-1; V: TRBV5-1; DNA: TGCGCCAGCAGCTTGACCCCGACTAGCGGGAGAAGTATTGAGCAGTTCTTC; CDR3: CASSLTPTSGRSIEQFF
D: NA; size: NA; J: TRBJ2-3; V: TRBV4-3; DNA: TGCGCCAGCAGCCAAGAGGGGGCGGACACAGATACGCAGTATTTT; CDR3: CASSQEGADTDTQYF
D: NA; size: few; J: TRBJ2-7; V: TRBV28; DNA: TGTGCCAGCAGTTTCCGTAGCTCCTACGAGCAGTACTTC; CDR3: CASSFRSSYEQYF
D: NA; size: NA; J: TRBJ2-7; V: TRBV7-2; DNA: TGTGCCAGCAGCCAGCGGACTTTCTCCTACGAGCAGTACTTC; CDR3: CASSQRTFSYEQYF
D: NA; size: few; J: TRBJ1-1; V: TRBV29-1; DNA: TGCAGCGTTGGGGGGAGGTTCGGGGGGGACACTGAAGCTTTCTTT; CDR3: CSVGGRFGGDTEAFF
D: NA; size: many; J: TRBJ1-4; V: TRBV29-1; DNA: TGCAGCGTTGGGTATGGGCGGGCTGAAAAACTGTTTTTT; CDR3: CSVGYGRAEKLFF
D: TRBD1; size: NA; J: TRBJ1-2; V: TRBV29-1; DNA: TGCAGCGGTGGGACAGGGGGAACGAATGGCTACACCTTC; CDR3: CSGGTGGTNGYTF
D: NA; size: few; J: TRBJ2-3; V: TRBV4-2; DNA: TGTGCCAGCAGCCAAGATCTTAGGAGGGGTACGCAGTATTTT; CDR3: CASSQDLRRGTQYF
D: NA; size: few; J: TRBJ2-1; V: TRBV29-1; DNA: TGCAGCGTTCCGCCTCTGGGCGGTAGCTCCTACAATGAGCAGTTCTTC; CDR3: CSVPPLGGSSYNEQFF
D: NA; size: NA; J: TRBJ1-5; V: TRBV10-3; DNA: TGTGCCATCAGCGGAGAGGGCAGGAATCAGCCCCAGCATTTT; CDR3: CAISGEGRNQPQHF
D: TRBD2; size: few; J: TRBJ2-5; V: TRBV7-3; DNA: TGTGCCAGCAGCCCCTCCGGACTAGCGGGAGTCAAGACCCAGTACTTC; CDR3: CASSPSGLAGVKTQYF
D: NA; size: NA; J: TRBJ2-1; V: TRBV6-2/TRBV6-3; DNA: TGTGCCAGCAGTTTCGCTGGCGAGCAGTTCTTC; CDR3: CASSFAGEQFF
D: TRBD1; size: NA; J: TRBJ1-1; V: TRBV12-3/TRBV12-4; DNA: TGTGCCAGCACCGGGGACAGGATGAACACTGAAGCTTTCTTT; CDR3: CASTGDRMNTEAFF
D: NA; size: NA; J: TRBJ1-1; V: TRBV5-1; DNA: TGCGCCAGCAGCTTGGCTCCATGGGGCCCGAACACTGAAGCTTTCTTT; CDR3: CASSLAPWGPNTEAFF
D: TRBD2; size: few; J: TRBJ2-3; V: TRBV2; DNA: TGTGCCAGTAGGGACTATATAAATACGCAGTATTTT; CDR3: CASRDYINTQYF
D: TRBD1; size: NA; J: TRBJ1-6; V: TRBV10-2; DNA: TGCGCCAGCAAGACAGGGGTCAATTCACCCCTCCACTTT; CDR3: CASKTGVNSPLHF
D: NA; size: NA; J: TRBJ2-2; V: TRBV5-1; DNA: TGCGCCAGCAGCTTGGTACAGGGTTTCGACACCGGGGAGCTGTTTTTT; CDR3: CASSLVQGFDTGELFF
D: TRBD2; size: NA; J: TRBJ2-1; V: TRBV7-3; DNA: TGTGCCAGCAGCTTACAGGGGACTAGCGGGAGGGTAGGTGGGCAGTTCTTC; CDR3: CASSLQGTSGRVGGQFF
D: NA; size: few; J: TRBJ1-1; V: TRBV28; DNA: TGTGCCAGCAGCTTCTCCGGGACGGAGAACACTGAAGCTTTCTTT; CDR3: CASSFSGTENTEAFF
D: NA; size: NA; J: TRBJ2-7; V: TRBV4-3; DNA: TGCGCCAGCAGCCAATCCCCGGCAACACTATACGAGCAGTACTTC; CDR3: CASSQSPATLYEQYF
D: NA; size: NA; J: TRBJ2-2; V: TRBV5-1; DNA: TGCGCCAGCAACATAGGCACGAACACCGGGGAGCTGTTTTTT; CDR3: CASNIGTNTGELFF
D: TRBD1; size: few; J: TRBJ1-1; V: TRBV5-1; DNA: TGCGCCAGCAGCTTACCTCCGGGACAGGGGAGGTTAATGAACACTGAAGCTTTCTTT; CDR3: CASSLPPGQGRLMNTEAFF
D: TRBD2; size: few; J: TRBJ2-2; V: TRBV15; DNA: TGTGCCACCAGCAGTCTTGGACTAGTGTCCGGGGAGCTGTTTTTT; CDR3: CATSSLGLVSGELFF
D: NA; size: NA; J: TRBJ1-5; V: TRBV12-3/TRBV12-4; DNA: TGTGCCAGCAGTTTTGCGGGGGCTTTTCAGCCCCAGCATTTT; CDR3: CASSFAGAFQPQHF
D: NA; size: NA; J: TRBJ2-3; V: TRBV29-1; DNA: TGCAGCGTTGAAGATAGGCGGGCGGTCACAGATACGCAGTATTTT; CDR3: CSVEDRRAVTDTQYF
D: TRBD1; size: many; J: TRBJ2-3; V: TRBV6-5; DNA: TGTGCCAGCAGTTGGCGGACAGGGCCAGATACGCAGTATTTT; CDR3: CASSWRTGPDTQYF
D: NA; size: many; J: TRBJ1-1; V: TRBV7-3; DNA: TGTGCCAGCAGCTATGCAATTGATTCTGAAGCTTTCTTT; CDR3: CASSYAIDSEAFF
D: TRBD2; size: NA; J: TRBJ2-1; V: TRBV6-1; DNA: TGTGCCAGCAATAAGCGGGACTCGAGGAATGAGCAGTTCTTC; CDR3: CASNKRDSRNEQFF
D: NA; size: NA; J: TRBJ2-2; V: TRBV2; DNA: TGTGCCAGCAGTGAAGATGCAGGGTCGAACACCGGGGAGCTGTTTTTT; CDR3: CASSEDAGSNTGELFF